This T cell receptor (beta chain) was identified in a study of T-cell reconstitution after alpha-beta-depleted transplantation in children. A library of TCRbeta sequences, prepared with unique molecular identifiers, was generated. TCRdb called the PCR reads again in MiXCR, with one record for every CDR3 protein. The sample shows a few hundred thousand distinct CDR3 sequences, 10% to 15% of them seen only once. V lost 6 bases, J lost 7 bases, and 9 bases lay in between. CDR3 length: 11 amino acids. Germline CDR1 MDHEN, CDR2 SYDVKM. The material was PBMCs, obtained from the stem cell graft. This rearrangement joins TRBV28 to TRBJ2-5; D is ambiguous. This sequence originates from a human donor who donated a stem cell graft to a child with Fanconi anemia. The CDR3 nucleotides read TGTGCCAGCAGAGGCCAGATGACCCAGTACTTC. Encoded protein: CASRGQMTQYF.